A selection of T cell receptor beta chains follows, all from one sample in a study of OX40 agonist ivuxolimab in advanced cancers. The table came from immunoSEQ multiplex PCR; TCRdb's copy has only in-frame clones and leaves some out. The profile shows more than 75,000 clones, 75% to 90% of them singletons. The specimen was CD4+ or CD8+ T cells sorted from blood, collected in a trial of the OX40 agonist ivuxolimab. The receptors were gathered from an adult with an advanced solid tumor such as melanoma, head and neck, liver or kidney cancer. The CDR3 runs from the conserved cysteine through the conserved F or W. A D gene is named only where the DNA matches it firmly. Size is omitted from some rows. Given values are once, few, many or a class for expanded clones.

TRBV6-5	TRBJ2-3	-	-	CASSYSQQPVADTQYF	TGTGCCAGCAGTTACTCACAACAGCCTGTGGCAGATACGCAGTATTTT
TRBV5-1	TRBJ2-3	-	-	CASSQDSDTQYF	TGCGCCAGCAGCCAGGACAGTGATACGCAGTATTTT
TRBV30	TRBJ2-4	-	-	CAWSVSPKAKNIQYF	TGTGCCTGGAGTGTATCCCCTAAGGCCAAAAACATTCAGTACTTC
TRBV25-1	TRBJ2-1	TRBD1	-	CASRGDRGQGNEQFF	TGTGCCAGCAGAGGGGACAGGGGGCAGGGCAATGAGCAGTTCTTC
TRBV7-9	TRBJ2-1	-	-	CASSTGTLGGNEQFF	TGTGCCAGCAGCACCGGAACCCTTGGCGGAAATGAGCAGTTCTTC
TRBV10-3	TRBJ2-7	TRBD2	-	CAISPPGGEQYF	TGTGCCATCAGTCCACCGGGGGGCGAGCAGTACTTC
TRBV5-8	TRBJ2-1	-	-	CANGRDRNYNEQFF	TGTGCCAACGGCCGCGACAGGAACTACAATGAGCAGTTCTTC
TRBV7-2	TRBJ2-1	-	-	CASSRVVGGVGQTNEQFF	TGTGCCAGCAGCCGCGTAGTCGGAGGAGTGGGACAAACCAATGAGCAGTTCTTC
TRBV10-3	TRBJ2-1	-	once	CAIRTSRTGLSNEQFF	TGTGCCATCAGAACCTCCAGGACGGGGCTATCCAATGAGCAGTTCTTC
TRBV2	TRBJ2-5	TRBD2	-	CASTGLAGVQETQYF	TGTGCCAGCACCGGACTAGCGGGGGTCCAAGAGACCCAGTACTTC
TRBV5-1	TRBJ2-7	-	-	CASSSGHLTYEQYF	TGCGCCAGCAGCTCTGGACACCTGACCTACGAGCAGTACTTC
TRBV5-1	TRBJ2-6	TRBD1	-	CASSHGQGTSGANVLTF	TGCGCCAGCAGCCACGGACAGGGTACCTCTGGGGCCAACGTCCTGACTTTC
TRBV7-2	TRBJ2-1	-	-	CASSPQRANEQFF	TGTGCCAGCAGCCCTCAGCGGGCCAATGAGCAGTTCTTC
TRBV9	TRBJ2-7	-	-	CASSVGLLARHEQYF	TGTGCCAGCAGCGTAGGTTTGTTGGCTAGACACGAGCAGTACTTC
TRBV18	TRBJ2-7	TRBD1	-	CASSPGTGRHYEQYF	TGTGCCAGCTCACCCGGGACAGGGCGACACTACGAGCAGTACTTC
TRBV19	TRBJ2-5	TRBD1	-	CASAGQGIQTQYF	TGTGCCAGCGCCGGACAGGGGATACAGACCCAGTACTTC
TRBV25-1	TRBJ2-1	-	-	CASRAIDNEQFF	TGTGCCAGCAGGGCCATAGACAATGAGCAGTTCTTC
TRBV10-3	TRBJ2-1	TRBD2	-	CAIGGLAGSDNEQFF	TGTGCCATCGGGGGACTAGCGGGATCTGACAATGAGCAGTTCTTC
TRBV25-1	TRBJ1-5	-	-	CASSEWGNQPQHF	TGTGCCAGCAGTGAATGGGGAAATCAGCCCCAGCATTTT
TRBV5-1	TRBJ1-1	-	-	CASSELEGGDTEAFF	TGCGCCAGCAGCGAACTAGAGGGAGGGGATACTGAAGCTTTCTTT
TRBV30	TRBJ2-5	-	-	CAWSVGQETQYF	TGTGCCTGGAGTGTGGGCCAAGAGACCCAGTACTTC
TRBV4-1	TRBJ2-1	-	-	CASSQGRARYNEQFF	TGCGCCAGCAGCCAAGGGCGAGCCCGGTACAATGAGCAGTTCTTC
TRBV7-6	TRBJ1-4	-	-	CASSVGTYPEKLFF	TGTGCCAGCAGCGTCGGGACTTACCCTGAAAAACTGTTTTTT
TRBV19	TRBJ1-2	TRBD1	-	CASARDSLYGYTF	TGTGCCAGTGCTAGGGACAGTTTGTATGGCTACACCTTC
TRBV30	TRBJ2-7	TRBD2	few	CAWKASGYEQYF	TGTGCCTGGAAGGCTAGCGGATACGAGCAGTACTTC